The 17 T cell receptor beta chains below come from one sample, sequenced in a study of blood T cell repertoires in COVID-19. Profiled with immunoSEQ multiplex PCR; TCRdb holds only in-frame clones, not every one. The sample records roughly 570,000 clones, approximately 88% being singletons. The sample taken for sequencing was peripheral blood. These receptors came from a woman between 45 and 65 years old with COVID-19, enrolled during active disease.

This clone showed up just once. The V call is TRBV15, the J call TRBJ1-2; 9 positions match TRBD1. Germline V gene data show CDR1 as LNHNV and CDR2 as YYDKDF (reference sequence). J lost 0 bases, V lost 3 bases, and 5 bases had no gene match. The CDR3 has 16 residues. CDR3 region: CATSRGTGNANYGYTF. DNA of the CDR3: TGTGCCACCAGCAGGGGGACAGGGAACGCTAACTATGGCTACACCTTC.

The genes are TRBV10-2 and TRBJ2-7; no clear D gene. The germline V and J ends were trimmed by 10 bases and 0 bases, with 10 bases remaining between them. Germline V gene sequence: CDR1 WSHSY, CDR2 SAAADI. The CDR3 has 12 amino acids. The CDR3: CATREPSYEQYF. CDR3 coding DNA: TGCGCCACCCGAGAGCCCTCCTACGAGCAGTACTTC.

This sequence joins TRBV5-4 and TRBJ2-3, with TRBD1 as a possible D gene (5 bases). The CDR3 has 14 residues. With 0 bases removed from V and 3 bases from J, the gap between germline ends came to 8 bases. Per the germline V gene, CDR1 is SGHNT and CDR2 is YYREEE (reference sequence). CDR3 sequence (DNA): TGTGCCAGCAGCTTGGAGGGGTCTACAGATACGCAGTATTTT. As protein: CASSLEGSTDTQYF.

About this clone itself: A junction boundary mismatches the germline segment, possibly from a read error. This chain connects TRBV27 to TRBJ1-1, with 7 bases lining up with TRBD1. Germline-derived CDR1 and CDR2 are MNHEY and SMNVEV (reference sequence). This CDR3 region has 11 residues. DNA for the CDR3: TGTGCCAGCAGTTCCCGGGACAGCTTACTCTTT. It is translated as CASSSRDSLLF.

The chain uses TRBV5-1 and TRBJ1-3; no definite D call. V was pared by 0 bases and J by 0 bases, with 4 bases between. CDR1 is SGHRS, CDR2 YFSETQ, per germline. The length of the CDR3 is 14 residues. CDR3 DNA: TGCGCCAGCAGCTTGGCCGGCTCTGGAAACACCATATATTTT. Translating gives CASSLAGSGNTIYF.

The table lists this clone with a few counts. The chain uses TRBV27 and TRBJ1-6; D may be TRBD1 (6 bases). Germline loops: CDR1 MNHEY, CDR2 SMNVEV (reference sequence). Trimming removed 5 bases at V and 10 bases at J, with 12 bases between. The CDR3 length is 13 residues. The CDR3 reads CASSIQGESPLHF. CDR3 nucleotides: TGTGCCAGCAGTATACAGGGAGAATCACCCCTCCACTTT.

This rearrangement joins TRBV9 to TRBJ1-2; no reliable D call. V dropped 1 base and J dropped 7 bases, with 20 bases sitting between them. The CDR3 runs 16 residues. Germline CDR1 reads SGDLS; CDR2 reads YYNGEE. Here the CDR3 DNA reads TGTGCCAGCAGCGTAAATGTACGTGCGAGGGAGGCTGGCTACACCTTC. Its translation is CASSVNVRAREAGYTF.

The rearrangement links TRBV28 to TRBJ1-1; TRBD1 agrees at 9 bases. J gave up 1 base and V 0 bases, and 0 bases lay outside the gene matches. The length of the CDR3 is 15 residues. Germline CDR1 is MDHEN and CDR2 is SYDVKM. As DNA, the CDR3 is TGTGCCAGCAGTTTATGGACAGGGGGGAACACTGAAGCTTTCTTT. This gives the protein CASSLWTGGNTEAFF.

V gene TRBV4-1 combines with J gene TRBJ2-7; D is undetermined. Trimming pared 2 bases from V and 9 bases from J, leaving 14 bases between. CDR3 length: 13 residues. Germline V CDR1 and CDR2: MGHRA, YSYEKL. This CDR3 is CASSQISHERQYF. DNA of the CDR3: TGCGCCAGCAGCCAAATTAGCCACGAGCGGCAGTACTTC.

The gene calls are TRBV28 and TRBJ2-1, with unresolved D. The CDR3 has 14 amino acids. CDR1 and CDR2 from the germline V gene are MDHEN and SYDVKM. The V end was cut by 8 bases, the J end by 1 base, with 12 bases between. For the CDR3, the DNA is TGTGCCAGCTCCCTGAGGTTTTCCTACAATGAGCAGTTCTTC. This gives the protein CASSLRFSYNEQFF.

The chain employs TRBV7-2 and TRBJ2-7, with D maybe TRBD1 (5 bases). From germline, CDR1 is SGHTA and CDR2 FQGNSA. V was shortened by 4 bases and J by 2 bases, with 15 bases between the two germline ends. The CDR3 covers 15 residues. The CDR3 bases are TGTGCCAGCAGCTCCGTAGGGGAACCCCCCTACGAGCAGTACTTC. Protein product: CASSSVGEPPYEQYF.

This chain connects TRBV7-9 to TRBJ2-7; D gene ambiguous. Trimming took off 1 base at V and 0 bases at J, with 7 bases between the two ends. Germline assignment: CDR1 SEHNR and CDR2 FQNEAQ (reference sequence). The CDR3 spans 14 residues. The CDR3 DNA follows: TGTGCCAGCAGCTTAGATTCGTTCTCCTACGAGCAGTACTTC. Translating gives CASSLDSFSYEQYF.

This rearrangement joins TRBV19 to TRBJ2-2; the D gene is possibly TRBD1 (6 bases). The CDR3 spans 15 residues. CDR1 and CDR2 from the germline V gene are LNHDA and SQIVND (reference sequence). V was cut by 5 bases and J by 1 base, with 11 bases left in between. The CDR3 region has the DNA TGTGCCAGTAGTCCCTGGACAGAGAACACCGGGGAGCTGTTTTTT. It specifies CASSPWTENTGELFF.

The genes are TRBV29-1 and TRBJ2-1; a possible D gene is TRBD2 (5 bases). Germline values: CDR1 SQVTM, CDR2 ANQGSEA. This CDR3 is 12 amino acids long. Trimming cost V 0 bases and J 7 bases, with 7 bases left between them. The CDR3 protein is CSVEDWENEQFF. DNA for the CDR3: TGCAGCGTTGAAGATTGGGAGAATGAGCAGTTCTTC.

V gene TRBV7-9 combines with J gene TRBJ2-3; tentative D call: TRBD2 (6 bases). Germline V gene sequence: CDR1 SEHNR, CDR2 FQNEAQ (reference sequence). The CDR3 covers 15 residues. Trimming removed 1 base from V and 2 bases from J, with 10 bases in between. CDR3 DNA sequence: TGTGCCAGCAGCTTAGGGTGGGAGGCCACAGATACGCAGTATTTT. Its protein is CASSLGWEATDTQYF.

The J gene is TRBJ1-5, the V gene TRBV6-6; 10 bases are a match to TRBD1. Germline V CDR1 and CDR2: MNHNY, SVGAGI (reference sequence). Unmatched junction bases numbered 2, after V lost 10 bases and J lost 5 bases. This CDR3 contains 12 residues. The chain's CDR3 is CATGTGDQPQHF. In DNA form, the CDR3 reads TGTGCCACGGGGACAGGGGATCAGCCCCAGCATTTT.

This sequence joins TRBV25-1 and TRBJ1-3; D not certain. Trimming cost V 5 bases and J 0 bases, with 11 bases left between them. The CDR3 is made up of 15 amino acids. Per germline, CDR1 MGHDK and CDR2 SYGVNS. The CDR3 bases are TGTGCCAGCAGTACTTTAGAAAGCTCTGGAAACACCATATATTTT. Protein product: CASSTLESSGNTIYF.